This T cell receptor beta chain was documented in a study of control samples from healthy donors and cancer patients. Libraries were prepared by immunoSEQ multiplex PCR; TCRdb keeps only in-frame clonotypes and omits some of them. The table shows a few hundred thousand clones, with 75% to 95% occurring only once. Trimming took off 8 bases at V and 1 base at J, with 8 bases between the two ends. The CDR3 is 12 amino acids. Per germline, CDR1 MNHEY and CDR2 SVGAGI. This TCR was sampled from a man in his forties with head and neck cancer. The chain combines TRBV6-5 with TRBJ1-1, with D uncertain. Sequenced input: PBMCs. In DNA, the CDR3 is TGTGCCAGCGGATTATCGAACACTGAAGCTTTCTTT. Encoded protein: CASGLSNTEAFF.